This passage covers 3 T cell receptor beta chains from one sample sequenced in a study of blood T cell repertoires in COVID-19. The table came from immunoSEQ multiplex PCR; TCRdb's copy has only in-frame clones and leaves some out. The table records 75,000 to 100,000 clones, roughly 88% of them present only once. Sequenced material: peripheral blood. These receptors were taken from a man between 65 and 85 years old with acute or convalescent COVID-19.

V gene TRBV12-3 or TRBV12-4 combines with J gene TRBJ2-7, with D uncertain. The V end lost 3 bases, the J end lost 3 bases, and 9 bases lay between the germline ends. The CDR3 sequence is 13 residues long. This chain's CDR3 is CASSLSSFYEQYF. CDR3 in DNA: TGTGCCAGCAGTTTGAGTTCATTCTACGAGCAGTACTTC.

V gene TRBV27 combines with J gene TRBJ1-5, with D perhaps TRBD1 (6 bases). The germline gives CDR1 MNHEY, CDR2 SMNVEV (reference sequence). V lost 4 bases to trimming and J lost 3 bases, with 16 bases between them. The CDR3 loop spans 16 amino acids. The CDR3 nucleotides read TGTGCCAGCAGTTCCTTAAAACAGGGATCCAATCAGCCCCAGCATTTT. This translates into CASSSLKQGSNQPQHF.

The chain employs TRBV7-2 and TRBJ2-7; the D is unclear. Trimming pared 1 base from V and 3 bases from J, leaving 7 bases between. The CDR3 totals 13 residues. Germline V gene data show CDR1 as SGHTA and CDR2 as FQGNSA. The CDR3 region has the DNA TGTGCCAGCAGCTTAGGGTACAACTACGAGCAGTACTTC. It specifies CASSLGYNYEQYF.